These 10 T cell receptor beta chains were sequenced from one sample in a study of blood T cell repertoires in COVID-19. Libraries were prepared by immunoSEQ multiplex PCR; TCRdb keeps only in-frame clonotypes and omits some of them. Here the sample spans some 140,000 clones, 65% to 90% being singletons. The sequenced sample was peripheral blood. The origin of the receptors is a woman aged 55-75 years with COVID-19, enrolled during active disease.

The genes are TRBV19 and TRBJ2-7, with 8 bases that match TRBD1. J gave up 3 bases and V 1 base, and 8 bases lay outside the gene matches. The CDR3 sequence is 16 residues long. Germline-derived CDR1 and CDR2 are LNHDA and SQIVND (reference sequence). The chain's CDR3 is CASSIAGQGRIYEQYF. CDR3 nucleotide sequence: TGTGCCAGTAGTATAGCTGGACAGGGTAGAATCTACGAGCAGTACTTC. The entire variable domain, with the rest obtained from reference TRBV19 and TRBJ2-7, is as follows: DGGITQSPKYLFRKEGQNVTLSCEQNLNHDAMYWYRQDPGQGLRLIYYSQIVNDFQKGDIAEGYSVSREKKESFPLTVTSAQKNPTAFYLCASSIAGQGRIYEQYFGPGTRLTVT.

The J gene is TRBJ1-1, the V gene TRBV5-1; the match to TRBD1 covers 8 bases. Unmatched junction bases numbered 4, after V lost 4 bases and J lost 2 bases. The CDR3 runs 14 residues. Germline CDR1 is SGHRS and CDR2 is YFSETQ. The CDR3 is CASSTQGANTEAFF. In nucleotides, the CDR3 is TGCGCCAGCAGCACTCAGGGGGCAAACACTGAAGCTTTCTTT.

This clone was seen a few times. The J gene is TRBJ2-3, the V gene TRBV11-1, with 9 bases lining up with TRBD2. Trimming cost V 8 bases and J 3 bases; bases outside gene matches: 0. The germline CDR1 and CDR2 sequences are SGHAT and FQDESV (reference sequence). This CDR3 region has 12 residues. The CDR3, as DNA: TGTGCCAGCCTAGCGGGGACAGATACGCAGTATTTT. Protein sequence: CASLAGTDTQYF.

The rearrangement joins TRBV6-5 to TRBJ2-2; no clear D gene. Germline V CDR1 and CDR2: MNHEY, SVGAGI. CDR3 length: 13 amino acids. V lost 7 bases, J lost 4 bases, and 10 bases lay in between. The CDR3 DNA sequence: TGTGCCAGCAAAACAGACCCCACCGGGGAGCTGTTTTTT. As protein: CASKTDPTGELFF.

The rearrangement joins TRBV7-9 to TRBJ1-4, with D unclear. CDR3 length: 14 residues. Germline lookup yields CDR1 SEHNR and CDR2 FQNEAQ (reference sequence). Trimming stripped 3 bases from V and 2 bases from J, with 7 bases between. The CDR3 loop reads CASSFRETNEKLFF. As DNA, the CDR3 is TGTGCCAGCAGCTTCCGGGAGACTAATGAAAAACTGTTTTTT. The whole variable domain, filled in from reference TRBV7-9 and TRBJ1-4, reads DTGVSQNPRHKITKRGQNVTFRCDPISEHNRLYWYRQTLGQGPEFLTYFQNEAQLEKSRLLSDRFSAERPKGSFSTLEIQRTEQGDSAMYLCASSFRETNEKLFFGSGTQLSVL.

V is TRBV2 and J is TRBJ2-1; TRBD2 agrees at 8 bases. This CDR3 is built from 15 residues. The junction had 8 bases not matched to a gene; V was cut back by 7 bases and J by 3 bases. Germline-derived CDR1 and CDR2 are SNHLY and FYNNEI. CDR3 bases: TGTGCCAGCACCCCCCGGGGGGGAAACTACAATGAGCAGTTCTTC. This codes for CASTPRGGNYNEQFF.

The rearrangement links TRBV18 to TRBJ1-4; 10 nucleotides line up with TRBD1. V trimming: 2 bases; J trimming: 5 bases; junction bases outside the gene matches: 5. The CDR3 runs 16 residues. Germline CDR1 reads KGHSH; CDR2 reads LQKENI. In DNA, the CDR3 is TGTGCCAGCTCACCAGGCATGGGACAGGGGAATGAAAAACTGTTTTTT. It yields the protein CASSPGMGQGNEKLFF.

This clone was detected once. An end of the junction differs from the germline gene, which may be a read error. The chain uses TRBV5-4 and TRBJ1-1; D is possibly TRBD1 (6 bases). The CDR3 extends over 15 amino acids. Germline V gene sequence: CDR1 SGHNT, CDR2 YYREEE (reference sequence). The CDR3: CASRLEGGWNTEAFF. The DNA of the CDR3 is TGTGCCAGCAGATTGGAGGGGGGGTGGAACACTGAAGCTTTCTTT.

This clone has a single count. V and J are TRBV6-1 and TRBJ2-5; 8 nucleotides align to TRBD2. This CDR3 comprises 17 residues. V lost 2 bases and J lost 0; bases outside the gene matches: 8. CDR1 and CDR2 (germline): MNHNS, SASEGT. The CDR3 DNA is TGTGCCAGCAGTGAACCGGGACTAGTGGCAGACCAAGAGACCCAGTACTTC. Amino acids: CASSEPGLVADQETQYF.

This chain connects TRBV5-6 to TRBJ1-1; 9 nucleotides line up with TRBD1. Trimming removed 4 bases from V and 4 bases from J; junction bases left unmatched: 5. The CDR3 covers 14 residues. Germline V gives CDR1 SGHDT, CDR2 YYEEEE. DNA for the CDR3: TGTGCCAGCAGCCCTGGGACAGGGATCACTGAAGCTTTCTTT. Translated: CASSPGTGITEAFF.